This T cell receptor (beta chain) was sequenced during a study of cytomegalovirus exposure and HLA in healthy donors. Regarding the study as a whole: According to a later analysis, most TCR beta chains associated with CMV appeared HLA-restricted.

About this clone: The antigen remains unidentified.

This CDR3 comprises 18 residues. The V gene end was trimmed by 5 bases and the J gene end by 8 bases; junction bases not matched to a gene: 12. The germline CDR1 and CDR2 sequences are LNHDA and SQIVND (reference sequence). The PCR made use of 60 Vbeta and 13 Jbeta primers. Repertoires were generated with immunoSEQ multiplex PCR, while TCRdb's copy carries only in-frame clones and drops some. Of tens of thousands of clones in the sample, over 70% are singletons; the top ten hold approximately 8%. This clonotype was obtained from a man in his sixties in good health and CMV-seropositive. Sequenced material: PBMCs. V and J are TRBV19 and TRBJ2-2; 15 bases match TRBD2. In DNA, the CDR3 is TGTGCCAGTAGTCCAGGGACAGGACTAGCGGGAGGGCAAGGGGAGCTGTTTTTT. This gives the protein CASSPGTGLAGGQGELFF.